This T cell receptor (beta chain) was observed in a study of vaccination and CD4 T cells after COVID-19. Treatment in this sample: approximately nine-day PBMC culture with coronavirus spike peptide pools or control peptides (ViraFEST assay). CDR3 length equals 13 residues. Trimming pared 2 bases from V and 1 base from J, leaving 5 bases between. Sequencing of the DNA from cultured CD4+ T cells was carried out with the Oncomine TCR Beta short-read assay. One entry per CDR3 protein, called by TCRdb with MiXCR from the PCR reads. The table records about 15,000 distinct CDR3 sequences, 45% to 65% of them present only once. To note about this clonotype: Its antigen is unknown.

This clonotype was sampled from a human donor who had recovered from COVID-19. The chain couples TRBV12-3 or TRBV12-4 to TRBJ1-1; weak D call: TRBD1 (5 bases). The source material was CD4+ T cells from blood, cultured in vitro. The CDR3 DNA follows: TGTGCCAGCAGTTTACAGGGGAACACTGAAGCTTTCTTT. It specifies CASSLQGNTEAFF.